The 17 T cell receptor beta chains reported below all come from one sample, sequenced in a study of spatial heterogeneity in lung cancer. Time point meaning: blood at routine non-recurrence follow-up after resection. Via MiXCR, TCRdb re-called the 5' RACE reads, giving one row per CDR3 protein. Of about 43,000 distinct CDR3 sequences in the sample, around 21% were seen once. The input for sequencing was PBMCs, taken at follow-up. These receptors were collected from a female donor with early-stage non-small cell lung cancer.

This clonotype has ten or more counts. This chain joins TRBV18 and TRBJ1-1, with TRBD1 matching 7 bases. Germline CDR1 reads KGHSH; CDR2 reads LQKENI. The CDR3 is made up of 14 amino acids. V was pared by 3 bases and J by 3 bases, with 4 bases of the junction left unmatched. The CDR3 is CASSPLDRDTEAFF. The CDR3 DNA sequence: TGTGCCAGCTCACCTCTAGACAGGGACACTGAAGCTTTCTTT. Variable domain in full (rest from reference TRBV18 and TRBJ1-1): NAGVMQNPRHLVRRRGQEARLRCSPMKGHSHVYWYRQLPEEGLKFMVYLQKENIIDESGMPKERFSAEFPKEGPSILRIQQVVRGDSAAYFCASSPLDRDTEAFFGQGTRLTVV.

This clonotype was counted only a few times. V usage is TRBV20-1 and J usage is TRBJ2-1; D may be TRBD1 (5 bases). Germline V lookup: CDR1 DFQATT, CDR2 SNEGSKA (reference sequence). The CDR3 has 14 amino acids. The ends were cut back, 5 bases at V and 5 bases at J, with 16 bases in the middle. CDR3 in DNA: TGCAGTGCTCAACCGACAGTCCTTAACAATGAGCAGTTCTTC. Protein product: CSAQPTVLNNEQFF.

This sequence joins TRBV5-1 and TRBJ1-1; TRBD1 aligns across 7 bases. Germline values: CDR1 SGHRS, CDR2 YFSETQ. The CDR3 loop spans 16 amino acids. V gave up 4 bases and J gave up 1 base; unmatched junction bases: 10. The CDR3 DNA follows: TGCGCCAGCAGCCTAGACAGGGTTAGGGAGAACACTGAAGCTTTCTTT. Translation gives CASSLDRVRENTEAFF.

The chain has TRBV4-1 and TRBJ1-6; D is possibly TRBD1 (6 bases). Trimming removed 1 base at V and 9 bases at J, with 16 bases between. There are 16 residues in the CDR3. Per germline, CDR1 MGHRA and CDR2 YSYEKL. The CDR3 sequence: CASSQAFWQGSSPLHF. The CDR3 nucleotides are TGCGCCAGCAGCCAAGCCTTCTGGCAGGGGAGTTCACCCCTCCACTTT.

CDR3 protein: CSVVPSYNEQFF. The DNA for the CDR3 is TGCAGCGTTGTCCCTTCCTACAATGAGCAGTTCTTC. The chain joins TRBV29-1 to TRBJ2-1; D unclear. V lost 4 bases to trimming and J lost 1 base, with 5 bases between them. The CDR3 is 12 residues long. The V gene's germline CDR1 is SQVTM and CDR2 ANQGSEA.

This clonotype came up many times. This chain uses TRBV11-2 with TRBJ2-3; 7 positions agree with TRBD1. Germline lookup yields CDR1 SGHAT and CDR2 FQNNGV. The CDR3 is made up of 15 amino acids. Trimming at V came to 3 bases and at J to 1 base, leaving 4 bases not matched to a gene. CDR3 residues: CASSFLQGRTDTQYF. CDR3 bases: TGTGCCAGCAGCTTCCTACAGGGGCGCACAGATACGCAGTATTTT.

The chain uses TRBV3-1 and TRBJ2-7; 14 bases fit TRBD2. The length of the CDR3 is 15 residues. The V gene end was trimmed by 4 bases and the J gene end by 7 bases; junction bases not matched to a gene: 6. Germline-derived CDR1 and CDR2 are LGHDT and YNNKEL (reference sequence). CDR3 sequence (DNA): TGTGCCAGCAGCCCGACTAGCGGGAGGGAGGGTGAGCAGTACTTC. This codes for CASSPTSGREGEQYF.

In this sample, this clonotype turned up a few times. The chain links TRBV5-1 to TRBJ2-3, with 9 bases lining up with TRBD2. The J segment lost 4 bases and the V segment lost 6 bases, leaving 9 bases of the junction unmatched. Germline CDR1 reads SGHRS; CDR2 reads YFSETQ. The CDR3 has 15 residues. The CDR3 region is CASTAAGGGSDTQYF. The CDR3 DNA is TGCGCCAGCACAGCAGCGGGAGGCGGGTCAGATACGCAGTATTTT.

The V and J genes are TRBV7-3 and TRBJ2-1; TRBD1 agrees at 11 bases. Germline CDR1 is SGHTA and CDR2 is FQGTGA. The V gene end was trimmed by 5 bases and the J gene end by 0 bases; junction bases not matched to a gene: 9. The CDR3 has 18 amino acids. CDR3 residues: CASSRGQGDSSSYNEQFF. The CDR3 DNA reads as TGTGCCAGCAGCCGGGGACAGGGGGATTCGAGCTCCTACAATGAGCAGTTCTTC.

This clonotype was found a few times. The chain links TRBV2 to TRBJ1-4, with a possible D match to TRBD1 (6 bases). Per the germline V gene, CDR1 is SNHLY and CDR2 is FYNNEI. This CDR3 region has 12 residues. V lost 6 bases to trimming and J lost 8 bases, with 10 bases between them. The CDR3 loop reads CASRRGNEKLFF. CDR3 DNA sequence: TGTGCCAGCAGAAGGGGGAACGAAAAACTGTTTTTT.

This clonotype rates as medium-sized. The chain employs TRBV5-1 and TRBJ1-1; a weak D match, TRBD1 (5 bases). CDR3 length: 14 residues. V was trimmed by 2 bases and J by 2 bases, leaving 10 bases between them. In germline, CDR1 is SGHRS, CDR2 YFSETQ. CDR3 loop: CASSLYRDNTEAFF. The CDR3 DNA reads as TGCGCCAGCAGCTTATACCGGGACAACACTGAAGCTTTCTTT. Full variable domain (outside the CDR3, taken from reference TRBV5-1 and TRBJ1-1): KAGVTQTPRYLIKTRGQQVTLSCSPISGHRSVSWYQQTPGQGLQFLFEYFSETQRNKGNFPGRFSGRQFSNSRSEMNVSTLELGDSALYLCASSLYRDNTEAFFGQGTRLTVV.

In this sample, this clonotype turned up a few times. The chain uses TRBV2 and TRBJ2-5, with D unclear. This CDR3 contains 14 residues. Deletions cut 1 base from V and 4 bases from J, with 10 bases between. Germline V gene lookup returns CDR1 SNHLY and CDR2 FYNNEI. The CDR3 protein is CASSEDLVVETQYF. The CDR3, as DNA: TGTGCCAGCAGTGAAGATTTGGTCGTAGAGACCCAGTACTTC.

This clonotype has more than one count but fewer than ten. This chain connects TRBV7-2 to TRBJ2-1; TRBD1 agrees at 11 bases. The CDR3 spans 15 residues. The J segment lost 6 bases and the V segment lost 1 base, leaving 2 bases of the junction unmatched. In germline, CDR1 is SGHTA, CDR2 FQGNSA. Here the CDR3 DNA reads TGTGCCAGCAGCTTAGGGGGGACAGGGGGCAATGAGCAGTTCTTC. It encodes CASSLGGTGGNEQFF. The variable domain in full, with the rest retrieved from reference TRBV7-2 and TRBJ2-1, is GAGVSQSPSNKVTEKGKDVELRCDPISGHTALYWYRQSLGQGLEFLIYFQGNSAPDKSGLPSDRFSAERTGGSVSTLTIQRTQQEDSAVYLCASSLGGTGGNEQFFGPGTRLTVL.

The chain has TRBV6-5 and TRBJ1-4; tentatively, D is TRBD1 (6 bases). V was pared by 10 bases and J by 8 bases, with 17 bases between. The length of the CDR3 is 13 residues. Per germline, CDR1 MNHEY and CDR2 SVGAGI. The CDR3 nucleotides are TGTGCCACCACAGGGAGCGACCGCGAAAAACTGTTTTTT. This sequence encodes CATTGSDREKLFF.

There are a few counts of this clonotype. V usage is TRBV25-1 and J usage is TRBJ2-6; D gene unclear. Germline V CDR1 and CDR2: MGHDK, SYGVNS. The CDR3 covers 18 residues. V was clipped by 0 bases and J by 0 bases, with 12 bases between them. Written as DNA, the CDR3 is TGTGCCAGCAGTGAATATGCAGCTGAGAGCTCTGGGGCCAACGTCCTGACTTTC. Translated: CASSEYAAESSGANVLTF.

This clonotype turned up a few times. The chain links TRBV28 to TRBJ1-1; D is ambiguous. Deletions cut 11 bases from V and 0 bases from J, with 13 bases between. Germline V gene lookup returns CDR1 MDHEN and CDR2 SYDVKM. The CDR3 is 13 residues long. CDR3 sequence reads: CAAREQMNTEAFF. CDR3 bases: TGTGCCGCACGGGAGCAGATGAACACTGAAGCTTTCTTT.

This clonotype was detected only a few times. The V and J genes are TRBV20-1 and TRBJ2-3; no definite D call. In germline, CDR1 is DFQATT, CDR2 SNEGSKA (reference sequence). The CDR3 runs 13 residues. The germline V and J ends were trimmed by 3 bases and 3 bases, with 10 bases remaining between them. The CDR3: CSARPDPTDTQYF. For the CDR3, the DNA is TGCAGTGCTAGGCCGGACCCGACAGATACGCAGTATTTT.